The 8 T cell receptor beta chains below were found in one sample sequenced in a study of CD8 T cells in Susac syndrome. Reverse transcription used roughly 0.45 to 1 ug RNA and random hexamers. TCRdb itself ran the immunoSEQ multiplex PCR reads through MiXCR, one entry per CDR3 protein. The table records around 53,000 distinct CDR3 sequences, around 93% of them present only once. Sequencing used CD8+ T cells from PBMCs. The source of these receptors is a human donor with Susac syndrome.

V is TRBV3-1 and J is TRBJ1-3; D is unresolved. CDR3 length equals 14 residues. The germline V and J ends were trimmed by 7 bases and 4 bases, with 14 bases remaining between them. Germline CDR1 and CDR2: LGHDT and YNNKEL (reference sequence). Here the CDR3 reads CASTYRLAGNTIYF. The DNA for the CDR3 is TGTGCCAGCACTTATAGGTTGGCAGGAAACACCATATATTTT. Full variable domain (missing parts from reference TRBV3-1 and TRBJ1-3): DTAVSQTPKYLVTQMGNDKSIKCEQNLGHDTMYWYKQDSKKFLKIMFSYNNKELIINETVPNRFSPKSPDKAHLNLHINSLELGDSAVYFCASTYRLAGNTIYFGEGSWLTVV.

This rearrangement joins TRBV9 to TRBJ1-1; possibly TRBD1 for D (5 bases). With 0 bases removed from V and 1 base from J, the gap between germline ends came to 10 bases. Germline V gives CDR1 SGDLS, CDR2 YYNGEE. This CDR3 has 15 residues. DNA for the CDR3: TGTGCCAGCAGCGTAGGTAGGGGTGCGAACACTGAAGCTTTCTTT. Protein product: CASSVGRGANTEAFF.

V gene TRBV2 combines with J gene TRBJ2-7; no reliable D call. Germline values: CDR1 SNHLY, CDR2 FYNNEI. CDR3 length equals 12 residues. Between the trimmed V and J ends, which lost 7 bases and 4 bases, there was a span of 11 bases. The CDR3 sequence: CASMGKLYEQYF. DNA for the CDR3: TGTGCCAGCATGGGGAAACTGTACGAGCAGTACTTC.

V usage is TRBV9 and J usage is TRBJ2-1; 8 nucleotides line up with TRBD2. Germline V gives CDR1 SGDLS, CDR2 YYNGEE. CDR3 length: 15 amino acids. V shed 4 bases and J 3 bases; nucleotides not matched to a gene: 6. The CDR3 DNA follows: TGTGCCAGCAGCTATACGGGGGGGGGCTACAATGAGCAGTTCTTC. Protein sequence: CASSYTGGGYNEQFF.

A single count supports this clonotype. This rearrangement joins TRBV19 to TRBJ2-1, with TRBD2 matching 8 bases. The germline V gene has CDR1 LNHDA and CDR2 SQIVND (reference sequence). V dropped 3 bases and J dropped 6; count of bases not matched to a gene: 7. The CDR3 covers 15 residues. In DNA, the CDR3 is TGTGCCAGTAGTATGTCCTTTGCGGGGGGCAATGAGCAGTTCTTC. Encoded protein: CASSMSFAGGNEQFF.

This clonotype appeared once. The J gene is TRBJ2-1, the V gene TRBV7-9; the D gene is possibly TRBD1 (6 bases). The germline V gene has CDR1 SEHNR and CDR2 FQNEAQ (reference sequence). V was trimmed by 5 bases and J by 6 bases, leaving 17 bases between them. There are 15 residues in the CDR3. CDR3 nucleotide sequence: TGTGCCAGCAGCGCTGACAGGCCCTTTAGCAATGAGCAGTTCTTC. Translating gives CASSADRPFSNEQFF.

J is TRBJ2-7 and V is TRBV20-1; D gene uncertain. V was clipped by 6 bases and J by 1 base, with 4 bases between them. This CDR3 spans 10 amino acids. The germline V gene has CDR1 DFQATT and CDR2 SNEGSKA (reference sequence). The CDR3 DNA follows: TGCAGTGCCCGTTCCTACGAGCAGTACTTC. It is translated as CSARSYEQYF.

The chain links TRBV2 to TRBJ2-2, with D unresolved. CDR1 SNHLY and CDR2 FYNNEI come from the germline V gene. Trimming stripped 7 bases from V and 1 base from J, with 13 bases between. This CDR3 region has 15 residues. The CDR3 coding sequence is TGTGCCAGCACCTTAAGGTCAGGGAACACCGGGGAGCTGTTTTTT. Translating it yields CASTLRSGNTGELFF. Supplemented by reference TRBV2 and TRBJ2-2, the full variable domain reads EPEVTQTPSHQVTQMGQEVILRCVPISNHLYFYWYRQILGQKVEFLVSFYNNEISEKSEIFDDQFSVERPDGSNFTLKIRSTKLEDSAMYFCASTLRSGNTGELFFGEGSRLTVL.